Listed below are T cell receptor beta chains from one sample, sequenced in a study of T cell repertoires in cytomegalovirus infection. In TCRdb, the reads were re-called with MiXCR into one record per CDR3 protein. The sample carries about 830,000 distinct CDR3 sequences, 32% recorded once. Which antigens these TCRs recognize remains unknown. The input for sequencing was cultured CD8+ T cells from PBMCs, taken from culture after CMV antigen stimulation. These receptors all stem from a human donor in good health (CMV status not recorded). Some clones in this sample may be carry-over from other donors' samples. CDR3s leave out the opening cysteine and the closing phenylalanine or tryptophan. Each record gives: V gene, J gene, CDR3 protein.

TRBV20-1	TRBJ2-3	SAILLSGVLTDTQY
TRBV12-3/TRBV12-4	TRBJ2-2	ASSLEEVNTGELF
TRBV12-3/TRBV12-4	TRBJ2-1	ASSLASGGPFEQF
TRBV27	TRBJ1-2	ASSEDSVYGYT
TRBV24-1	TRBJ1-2	ATSDLFGSGYT
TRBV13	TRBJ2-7	ASSFQGGGYAQY
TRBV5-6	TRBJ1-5	ASRHGQGAPLGNQPQH
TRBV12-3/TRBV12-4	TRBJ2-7	ASSQGLRGYEQY
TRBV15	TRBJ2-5	ATSRVRLAGGAQETQY
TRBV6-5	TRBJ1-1	ASSSRDTMNTEAF
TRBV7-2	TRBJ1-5	ASSLLPGYSNQPQH
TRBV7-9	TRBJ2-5	ASSLVVGNEETQY
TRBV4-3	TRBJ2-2	ASSQDFGGVGELF
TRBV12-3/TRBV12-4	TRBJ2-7	ASSFLQRGTYEQY
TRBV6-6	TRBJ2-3	ASTHPSRTDTQY
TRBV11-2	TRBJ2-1	ASSLSGGHEQF
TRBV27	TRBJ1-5	ASSLVYTSNQPQH
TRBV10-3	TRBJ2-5	ATMGLAGGRSETQY
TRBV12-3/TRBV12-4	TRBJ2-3	ASRRQGHLAATQY
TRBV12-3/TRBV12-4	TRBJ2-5	ASSPGPLRETQY
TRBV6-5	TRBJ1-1	ASRFRVGDTEAF
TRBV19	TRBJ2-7	ACGEASGDYEQY
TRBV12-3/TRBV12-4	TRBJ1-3	ASSLGDWGSGNTIY
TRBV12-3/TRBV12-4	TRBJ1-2	ASSLSLVDGYT
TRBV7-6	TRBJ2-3	ASSGGQELRGDSTDTQY
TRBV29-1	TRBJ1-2	SVERDREWYYT
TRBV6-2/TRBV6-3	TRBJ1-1	ASRGYPREAF
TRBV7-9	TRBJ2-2	ASTFPTRMDTGELF
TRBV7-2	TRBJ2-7	ASSPRTGFSYEQY
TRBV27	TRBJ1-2	ASSPYREAGYT
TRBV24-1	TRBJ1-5	ATSEALSNQPQH
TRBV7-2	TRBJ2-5	ASSPWTYQETQY
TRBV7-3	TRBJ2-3	ASSSPGQNTDTQY
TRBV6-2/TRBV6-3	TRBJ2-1	ASSYSSTSSYNEQF
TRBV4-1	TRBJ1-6	ASSQEAGTNSPLH
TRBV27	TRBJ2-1	ASSWTGGTEQF
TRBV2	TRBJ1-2	ASLMGQTTISYYGYT
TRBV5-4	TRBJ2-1	ASSLGSKGSNEQF
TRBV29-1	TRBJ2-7	SVEVRGQGGIYEQY
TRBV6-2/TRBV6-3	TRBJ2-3	ASSSIRNADTQY
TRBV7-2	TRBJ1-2	ASSLVSFPEHYGYT
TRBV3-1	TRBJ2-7	ASSVPGAGDYEQY
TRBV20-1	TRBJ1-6	SATTPSNPSSYNSPLH
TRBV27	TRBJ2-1	ASSLTLDRAGEQF
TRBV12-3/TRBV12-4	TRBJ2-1	ASRGKHSNEQF
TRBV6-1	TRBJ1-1	ASNFPPRRNTEAF
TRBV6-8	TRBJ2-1	ASSYGLPGSSYNEQF
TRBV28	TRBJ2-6	ASTFTVRSLSGDNVLT
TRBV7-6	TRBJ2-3	ASSSGDFHTDTQY
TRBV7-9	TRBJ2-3	ASSPPGLAGGNTQY
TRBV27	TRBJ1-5	ASRQYQGSNQPQH
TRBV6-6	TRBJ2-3	ASRHGRGGSTDTQY